Sequencing of this T cell receptor beta chain was carried out in a study of T cell responses to AZD1222 COVID-19 vaccine. Produced via immunoSEQ multiplex PCR; TCRdb's table is partial and in-frame only. The sample lists 150,000 to 200,000 clones, over 80% occurring once. CDR1 is MNHEY and CDR2 is SMNVEV in the germline V gene (reference sequence). The CDR3 extends over 13 amino acids. V gave up 3 bases and J gave up 1 base, with 5 bases separating them. Study-wide points: Only 5 or 6 individuals given AZD1222 were seropositive at baseline. Clonal diversity was possibly underestimated, and the donors were mostly white British, with more females. Researchers report vaccine-associated CD4 TCRs spanning spike, with dominance at 160-218 and 743-854. Spike-specific TCR depth and breadth grew after two AZD1222 doses.

About this clone: Its antigen is not known.

The TCR was taken from an adult in good health. The gene calls are TRBV27 and TRBJ2-3; D not resolved. The sample consisted of peripheral blood, taken on day 0 of AZD1222 vaccination. The CDR3 nucleotides are TGTGCCAGCAGTTTGGGTGGCACAGATACGCAGTATTTT. Amino acid sequence: CASSLGGTDTQYF.